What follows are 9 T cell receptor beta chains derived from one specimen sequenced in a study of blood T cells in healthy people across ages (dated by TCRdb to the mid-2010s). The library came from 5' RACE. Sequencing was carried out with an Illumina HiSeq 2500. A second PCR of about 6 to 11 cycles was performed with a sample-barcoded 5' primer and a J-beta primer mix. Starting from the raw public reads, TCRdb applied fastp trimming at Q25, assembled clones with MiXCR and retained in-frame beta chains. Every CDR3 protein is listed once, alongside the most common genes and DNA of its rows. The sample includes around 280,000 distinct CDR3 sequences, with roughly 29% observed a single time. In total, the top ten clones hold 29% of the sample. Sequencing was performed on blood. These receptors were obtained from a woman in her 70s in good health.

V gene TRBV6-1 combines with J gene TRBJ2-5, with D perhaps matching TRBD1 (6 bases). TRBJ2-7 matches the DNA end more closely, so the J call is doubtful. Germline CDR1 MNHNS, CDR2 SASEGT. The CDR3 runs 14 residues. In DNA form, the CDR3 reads TGTGCCAGCAGTGAAGCGCAGGGGCGCTACGAGCAGTACTTC. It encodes CASSEAQGRYEQYF.

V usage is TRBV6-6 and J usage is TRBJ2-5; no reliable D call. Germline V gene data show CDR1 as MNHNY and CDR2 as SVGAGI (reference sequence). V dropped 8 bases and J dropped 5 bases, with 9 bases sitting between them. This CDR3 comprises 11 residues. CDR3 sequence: CASGFGETQYF. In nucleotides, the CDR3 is TGTGCCAGCGGTTTTGGGGAGACCCAGTACTTC.

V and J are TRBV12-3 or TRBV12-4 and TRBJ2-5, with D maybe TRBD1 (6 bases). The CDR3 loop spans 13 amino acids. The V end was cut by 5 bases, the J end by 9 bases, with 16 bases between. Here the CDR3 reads CASSRDITGPQYF. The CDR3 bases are TGTGCCAGCAGTCGCGACATCACAGGGCCCCAGTACTTC.

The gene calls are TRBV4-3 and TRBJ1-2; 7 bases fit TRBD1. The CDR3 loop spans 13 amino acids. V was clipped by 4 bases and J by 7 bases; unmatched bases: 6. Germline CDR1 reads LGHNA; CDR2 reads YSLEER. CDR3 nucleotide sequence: TGCGCCAGCAGCCTCGACAGGGAACGTGGCTACACCTTC. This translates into CASSLDRERGYTF.

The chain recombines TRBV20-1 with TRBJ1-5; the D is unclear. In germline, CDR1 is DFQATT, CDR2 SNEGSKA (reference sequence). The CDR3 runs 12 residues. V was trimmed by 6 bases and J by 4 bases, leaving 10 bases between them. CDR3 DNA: TGCAGTGCCAAGACACCTAATCAGCCCCAGCATTTT. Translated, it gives CSAKTPNQPQHF.

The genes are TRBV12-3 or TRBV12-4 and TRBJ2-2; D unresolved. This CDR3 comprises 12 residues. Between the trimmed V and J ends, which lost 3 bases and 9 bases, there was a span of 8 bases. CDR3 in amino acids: CASSFSPRELFF. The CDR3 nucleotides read TGTGCCAGCAGTTTTAGTCCTAGGGAGCTGTTTTTT.

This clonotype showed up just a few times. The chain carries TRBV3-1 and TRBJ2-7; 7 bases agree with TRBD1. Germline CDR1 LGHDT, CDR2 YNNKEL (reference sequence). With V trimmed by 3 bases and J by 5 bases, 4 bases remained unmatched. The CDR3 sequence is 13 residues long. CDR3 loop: CASSQSTGNEQYF. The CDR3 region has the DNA TGTGCCAGCAGCCAGTCGACAGGGAACGAGCAGTACTTC.

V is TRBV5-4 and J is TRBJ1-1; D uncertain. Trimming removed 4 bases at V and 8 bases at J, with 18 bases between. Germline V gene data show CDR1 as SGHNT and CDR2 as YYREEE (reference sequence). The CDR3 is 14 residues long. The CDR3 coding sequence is TGTGCCAGCAGCCGCACATACTCTCAAGCAGAAGCTTTCTTT. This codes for CASSRTYSQAEAFF. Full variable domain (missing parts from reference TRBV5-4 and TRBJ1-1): ETGVTQSPTHLIKTRGQQVTLRCSSQSGHNTVSWYQQALGQGPQFIFQYYREEENGRGNFPPRFSGLQFPNYSSELNVNALELDDSALYLCASSRTYSQAEAFFGQGTRLTVV.

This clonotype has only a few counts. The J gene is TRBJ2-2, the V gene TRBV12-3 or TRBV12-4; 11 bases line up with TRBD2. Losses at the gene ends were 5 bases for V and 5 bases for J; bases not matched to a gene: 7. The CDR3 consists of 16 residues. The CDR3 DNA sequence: TGTGCCAGCAGTAAACTACTAGCGGGAGATACCGGGGAGCTGTTTTTT. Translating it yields CASSKLLAGDTGELFF.